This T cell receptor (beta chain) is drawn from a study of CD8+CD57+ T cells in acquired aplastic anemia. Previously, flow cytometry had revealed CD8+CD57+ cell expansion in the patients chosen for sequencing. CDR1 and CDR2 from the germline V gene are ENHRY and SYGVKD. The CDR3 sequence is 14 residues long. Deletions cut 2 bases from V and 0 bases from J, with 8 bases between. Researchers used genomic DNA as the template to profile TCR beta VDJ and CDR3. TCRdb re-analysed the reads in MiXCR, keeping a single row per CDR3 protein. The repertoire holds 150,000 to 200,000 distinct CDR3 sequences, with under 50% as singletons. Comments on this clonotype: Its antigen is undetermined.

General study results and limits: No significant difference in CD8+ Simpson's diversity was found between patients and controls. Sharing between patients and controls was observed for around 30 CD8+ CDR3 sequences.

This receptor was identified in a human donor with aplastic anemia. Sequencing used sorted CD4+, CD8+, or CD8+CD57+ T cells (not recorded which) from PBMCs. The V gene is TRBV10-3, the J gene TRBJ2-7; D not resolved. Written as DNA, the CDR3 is TGTGCCATCAGTGAGGGTGCAAGCTCCTACGAGCAGTACTTC. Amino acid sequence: CAISEGASSYEQYF.